Sequencing of this T cell receptor beta chain was carried out in a study of T-cell memory formation after mild COVID-19. Across the study: Largely, TCR clusters stayed within a single donor.

About this clonotype itself: The antigen remains undetermined.

The V end was cut by 0 bases, the J end by 3 bases, with 18 bases between. The CDR3 runs to 17 residues. The germline V gene has CDR1 DFQATT and CDR2 SNEGSKA (reference sequence). Broader study findings: Contracting clones from day 15 to 85 had balanced CD4/CD8; later expanders favoured CD4+. Within pre-infection memory, some responding clones were found, suggesting cross-reactive memory joined.

Barcoded TCR alpha and TCR beta cDNA libraries with UMIs came from 5'RACE using constant-segment primers. TCRdb passed the 5' RACE reads through MiXCR, listing each CDR3 protein once. Among 550,000 to 650,000 distinct CDR3 sequences, roughly 17% were seen once, and the ten largest hold around 7.8%. The receptor's source is an adult woman who had mild COVID-19 (a few samples of this study predate the infection). Cell type and time point are not known. Material: PBMCs or a T cell subset sorted from them (not recorded which). This chain links TRBV20-1 with TRBJ2-1, with TRBD2 as a possible D gene (5 bases). The CDR3 DNA is TGCAGTGCTAGAGATCGCGAAGGAGGCCGTAACTACAATGAGCAGTTCTTC. It translates to CSARDREGGRNYNEQFF.